The entry below gives a single T cell receptor (beta chain) sequence along with its context. V lost 0 bases and J lost 2, with 6 bases in between. The germline V gene has CDR1 SGHRS and CDR2 YFSETQ. This CDR3 spans 13 amino acids. Per the study methods: The authors estimated nucleated cell counts from reference gene primer amplification. Sequencing used immunoSEQ multiplex PCR; TCRdb keeps in-frame clones, though not all of them. Clone size and the V and J calls come from that table; the DNA yielded D and trimming. This sample has around 250,000 clones, with 85% to 90% found just once. The data derive from a study of blood T cell repertoires in COVID-19.

The clonotype originates from an older woman with COVID-19, enrolled during active disease. The material sequenced was peripheral blood. The chain has TRBV5-1 and TRBJ2-7, with D unresolved. The CDR3 is CASSLDSTYEQYF. The CDR3 DNA sequence: TGCGCCAGCAGCTTGGACAGTACCTACGAGCAGTACTTC.